This T cell receptor beta chain was documented in a study of somatic mutations in cytotoxic T cells in rheumatoid arthritis. Study overall: T-cell populations stained with V beta antibodies were in some cases flow-sorted at nearly 100% purity, including V beta1+ cells that were sequenced for TCRB. Findings and caveats of the study: In about an eighth of the roughly 60 patients, the largest CD8+ clone exceeded 20% of CD8+ cells. There was no significant difference in CD8+ T-cell clonality between rheumatoid arthritis patients and age-matched healthy controls.

As concerns this clone: The target antigen is unknown.

Positive magnetic bead selection separated CD4+ and CD8+ cells, and flow cytometry confirmed purity. Here immunoSEQ multiplex PCR was the method, and the copy in TCRdb shows in-frame clones only, minus some. This table holds roughly 17,000 clones, around 80% found once. The receptor comes from an adult with rheumatoid arthritis. Material: CD8+ T cells sorted from blood.

In DNA form, the CDR3 reads TGTGCCAGCAGATCGGAGGAGGGACAGCCCTATGGCTACACCTTC. Its translation is CASRSEEGQPYGYTF. The chain links TRBV6-1 to TRBJ1-2; 7 bases line up with TRBD1. Trimming removed 6 bases from V and 4 bases from J; junction bases left unmatched: 11. This CDR3 is built from 15 residues. Looked up from germline, CDR1 is MNHNS and CDR2 is SASEGT.